Below, one TCR beta chain is given with its context. TCRdb passed the RT-PCR reads through MiXCR, listing each CDR3 protein once. This table has about 700,000 distinct CDR3 sequences, approximately 15% appearing once. The source material was memory CD4+ T cells from blood. The TCR originated in a female donor in good health, serving as a healthy control.

The CDR3 protein is CASTSQGNNQPQHF. CDR3 coding DNA: TGTGCCAGCACCTCACAGGGAAACAATCAGCCCCAGCATTTT. This chain joins TRBV12-3 or TRBV12-4 and TRBJ1-5; maybe TRBD1 (6 bases). The CDR3 is 14 amino acids. Trimming left V 7 bases short and J 3 bases short, with 13 bases between.